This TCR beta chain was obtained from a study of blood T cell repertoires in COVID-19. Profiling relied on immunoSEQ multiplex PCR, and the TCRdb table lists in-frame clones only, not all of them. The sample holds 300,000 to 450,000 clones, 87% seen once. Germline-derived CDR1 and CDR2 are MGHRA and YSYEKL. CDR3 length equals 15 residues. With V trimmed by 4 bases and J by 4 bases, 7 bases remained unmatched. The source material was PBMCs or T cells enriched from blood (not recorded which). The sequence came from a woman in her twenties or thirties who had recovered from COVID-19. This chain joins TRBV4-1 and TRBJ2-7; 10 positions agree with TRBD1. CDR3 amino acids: CASSPTPGQGYEQYF. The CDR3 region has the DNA TGCGCCAGCAGCCCGACCCCGGGACAGGGGTACGAGCAGTACTTC.